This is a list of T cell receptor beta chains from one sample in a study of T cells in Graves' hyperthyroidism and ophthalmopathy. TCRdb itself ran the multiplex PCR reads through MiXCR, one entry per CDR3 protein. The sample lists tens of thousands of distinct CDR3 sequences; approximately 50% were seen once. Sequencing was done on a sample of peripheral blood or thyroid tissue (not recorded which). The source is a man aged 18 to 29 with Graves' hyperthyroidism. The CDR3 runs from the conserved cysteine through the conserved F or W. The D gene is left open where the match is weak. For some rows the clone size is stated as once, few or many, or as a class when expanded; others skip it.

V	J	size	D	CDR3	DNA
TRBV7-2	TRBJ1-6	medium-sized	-	CASSIFGSGQTRSPLHF	TGTGCCAGCAGCATCTTCGGGTCAGGGCAGACCCGGTCACCCCTCCACTTT
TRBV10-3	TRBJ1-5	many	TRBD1	CAISEDGQGQPQHF	TGTGCCATCAGTGAGGACGGACAGGGCCAGCCCCAGCATTTT
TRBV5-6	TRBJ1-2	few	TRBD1	CASSWGTGRSGYTF	TGTGCCAGCAGCTGGGGGACAGGGCGCAGTGGCTACACCTTC
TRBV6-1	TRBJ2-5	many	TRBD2	CASSVLGGLAGGQETQYF	TGTGCCAGCAGTGTGCTAGGTGGACTAGCGGGGGGGCAAGAGACCCAGTACTTC
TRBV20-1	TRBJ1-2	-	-	CSATGTLGYTF	TGCAGTGCAACCGGGACACTTGGCTACACCTTC
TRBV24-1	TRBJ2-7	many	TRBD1	CATSDPGQGTGNEQYF	TGTGCCACCAGTGATCCTGGACAGGGGACTGGTAACGAGCAGTACTTC
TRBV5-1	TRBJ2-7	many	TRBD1	CASSLEGTGSFEQYF	TGCGCCAGCAGCTTGGAAGGGACAGGGTCGTTCGAGCAGTACTTC
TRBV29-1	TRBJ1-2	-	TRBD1	CSVEGTGVPNYGYTF	TGCAGCGTTGAGGGGACAGGGGTGCCTAACTATGGCTACACCTTC
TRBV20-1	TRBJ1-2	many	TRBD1	CSAQNTGQGRGGYTF	TGCAGTGCTCAAAACACCGGACAGGGGAGGGGTGGCTACACCTTC
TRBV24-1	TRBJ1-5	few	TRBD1	CATSNRGVGQPQHF	TGTGCCACCAGTAACAGGGGAGTGGGGCAGCCCCAGCATTTT
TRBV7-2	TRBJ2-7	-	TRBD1	CASARTGSYEQYF	TGTGCCAGCGCTCGGACAGGCTCCTACGAGCAGTACTTC
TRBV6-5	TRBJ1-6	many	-	CASSYTGTYNSPLHF	TGTGCCAGCAGTTACACAGGGACCTATAATTCACCCCTCCACTTT
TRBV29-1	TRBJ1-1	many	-	CSVDFRGNTEAFF	TGCAGCGTTGACTTCAGAGGGAACACTGAAGCTTTCTTT
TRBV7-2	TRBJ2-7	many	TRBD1	CASSFTGADLYEQYF	TGTGCCAGCAGCTTTACAGGGGCCGACCTCTACGAGCAGTACTTC
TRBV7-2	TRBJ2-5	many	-	CASSLGRQQETQYF	TGTGCCAGCAGCTTGGGAAGACAGCAAGAGACCCAGTACTTC
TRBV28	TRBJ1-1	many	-	CASSYRARHTEAFF	TGTGCCAGCAGTTACAGGGCGAGGCACACTGAAGCTTTCTTT
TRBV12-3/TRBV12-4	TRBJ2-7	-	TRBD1	CASSPVGQVSEQYF	TGTGCCAGCTCACCCGTCGGACAGGTCTCCGAGCAGTACTTC
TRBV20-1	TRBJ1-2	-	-	CSAREGGRDGYTF	TGCAGTGCTAGAGAGGGGGGGAGGGACGGCTACACCTTC
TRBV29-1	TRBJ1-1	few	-	CSVGDGRSEAFF	TGCAGCGTCGGGGATGGTCGATCTGAAGCTTTCTTT
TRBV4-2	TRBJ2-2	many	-	CASSQVQGRNTGELFF	TGTGCCAGCAGCCAAGTGCAGGGACGGAACACCGGGGAGCTGTTTTTT
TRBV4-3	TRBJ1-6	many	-	CASSQERGTSSYNSPLHF	TGCGCCAGCAGCCAAGAGAGGGGTACCAGCTCCTATAATTCACCCCTCCACTTT
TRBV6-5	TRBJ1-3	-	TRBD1	CASSTLGTVGNTIYF	TGTGCCAGCAGTACCTTAGGGACAGTCGGAAACACCATATATTTT
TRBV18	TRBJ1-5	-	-	CASSDDSDGNQPQHF	TGTGCCAGCTCAGACGACAGTGATGGCAATCAGCCCCAGCATTTT
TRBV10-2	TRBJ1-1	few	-	CASSSGDTEAFF	TGCGCCAGCAGCTCAGGGGACACTGAAGCTTTCTTT
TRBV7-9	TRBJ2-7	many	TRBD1	CASSSGQGGDEQYF	TGTGCCAGCAGCTCGGGACAGGGGGGCGACGAGCAGTACTTC
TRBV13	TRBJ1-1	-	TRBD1	CASSLRGTGVMNTEAFF	TGTGCCAGCAGCTTACGGGGGACAGGGGTCATGAACACTGAAGCTTTCTTT
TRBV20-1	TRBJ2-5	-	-	CSASTRTVLRETQYF	TGCAGTGCCAGCACCAGGACGGTCTTAAGGGAGACCCAGTACTTC